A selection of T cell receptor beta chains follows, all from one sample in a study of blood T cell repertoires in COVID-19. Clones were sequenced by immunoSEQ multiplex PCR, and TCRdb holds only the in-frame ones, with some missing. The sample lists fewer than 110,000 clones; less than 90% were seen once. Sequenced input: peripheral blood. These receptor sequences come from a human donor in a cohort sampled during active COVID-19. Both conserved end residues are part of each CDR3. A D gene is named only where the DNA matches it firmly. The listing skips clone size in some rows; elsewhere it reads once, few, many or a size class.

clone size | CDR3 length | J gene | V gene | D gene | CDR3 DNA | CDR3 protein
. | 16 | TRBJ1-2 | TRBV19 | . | TGTGCCAGTAGTATCGGGGGGGCAGAAGTCGCGAGAGGCTACACCTTC | CASSIGGAEVARGYTF
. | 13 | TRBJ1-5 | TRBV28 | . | TGTGCCAGCAGCCAAGGGGGGGGCCAGCCCCAGCATTTT | CASSQGGGQPQHF
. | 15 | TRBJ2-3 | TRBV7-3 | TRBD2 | TGTGCCAGCAGCCACCTAGCGGGAGGGCCAGATACGCAGTATTTT | CASSHLAGGPDTQYF
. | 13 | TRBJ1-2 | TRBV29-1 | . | TGCAGCTGTACCGGCCAGGGGCCCTATGGCTACACCTTC | CSCTGQGPYGYTF
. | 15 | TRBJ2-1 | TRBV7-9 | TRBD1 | TGTGCCAGCAGCCCCGGGACAGGGGGCTACAATGAGCAGTTCTTC | CASSPGTGGYNEQFF
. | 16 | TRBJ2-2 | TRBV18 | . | TGTGCCAGCTCACCTCGACGGGGAGGGAACACCGGGGAGCTGTTTTTT | CASSPRRGGNTGELFF
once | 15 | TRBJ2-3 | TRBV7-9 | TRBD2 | TGTGTCAGCAGCTTAGCAGCGGGAATCACAGATACGCAGTATTTT | CVSSLAAGITDTQYF
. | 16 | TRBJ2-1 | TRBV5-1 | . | TGCGCCAGCAGCTTGGAGGGGGTGGTCACCTACAATGAGCAGTTCTTC | CASSLEGVVTYNEQFF
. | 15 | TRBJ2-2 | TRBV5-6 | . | TGTGCCAGCAGCATGGGGACCGAGGGTTTTCGGGAGCTGTTTTTT | CASSMGTEGFRELFF
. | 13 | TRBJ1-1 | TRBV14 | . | TGTGCCAGCACGCGACAGACACACACTGAAGCTTTCTTT | CASTRQTHTEAFF
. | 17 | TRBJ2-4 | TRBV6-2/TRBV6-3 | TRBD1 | TGTGCCAGCAGTTACCTTGGACAGGGACTAGCCAAAAACATTCAGTACTTC | CASSYLGQGLAKNIQYF
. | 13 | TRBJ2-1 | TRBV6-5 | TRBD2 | TGTGCCAGCAGTTACTTGGGGAGGGGTGAGCAGTTCTTC | CASSYLGRGEQFF
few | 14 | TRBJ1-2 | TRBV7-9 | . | TGTGCCAGCAACCAGGGGCTGGCTAACTATGGCTACACCTTC | CASNQGLANYGYTF
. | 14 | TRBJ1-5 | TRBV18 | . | TGTGCCAGCTCACCAGGGGCTGGCAATCAGCCCCAGCATTTT | CASSPGAGNQPQHF
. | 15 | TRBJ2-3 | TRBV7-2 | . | TGTGCCAGCAGCCGCGAAGCCGCGGGTACAGATACGCAGTATTTT | CASSREAAGTDTQYF
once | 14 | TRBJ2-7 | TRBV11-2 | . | TGTGCCAGCAGCTTATGGGGGCGGTACTACGAGCAGTACTTC | CASSLWGRYYEQYF
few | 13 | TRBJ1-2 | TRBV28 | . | TGTGCCTCCCTACAGGGCACTAACTATGGCTACACCTTC | CASLQGTNYGYTF
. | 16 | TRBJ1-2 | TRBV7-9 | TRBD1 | TGTGCCAGCAGCTTATCCGGGGAAGGGGGCAACTATGGCTACACCTTC | CASSLSGEGGNYGYTF
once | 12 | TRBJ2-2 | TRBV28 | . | TGTGCCACCGGCCAGGGGCCTGGGGAGCTGTTTTTT | CATGQGPGELFF